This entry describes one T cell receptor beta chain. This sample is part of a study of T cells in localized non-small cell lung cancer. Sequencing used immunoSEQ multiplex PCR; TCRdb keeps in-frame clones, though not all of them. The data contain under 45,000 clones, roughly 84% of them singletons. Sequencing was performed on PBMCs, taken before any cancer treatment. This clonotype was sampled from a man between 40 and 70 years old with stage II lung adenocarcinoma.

The CDR3 DNA sequence: TGCGCCAGCAGCCCCCAACCCTCGAGCCGGGGGGCTTTCTTT. Translating gives CASSPQPSSRGAFF. V usage is TRBV5-1 and J usage is TRBJ1-1; D may be TRBD1 (5 bases). V shed 4 bases and J shed 11 bases, with 21 bases lying between them. The CDR3 consists of 14 residues. Germline V CDR1 and CDR2: SGHRS, YFSETQ.